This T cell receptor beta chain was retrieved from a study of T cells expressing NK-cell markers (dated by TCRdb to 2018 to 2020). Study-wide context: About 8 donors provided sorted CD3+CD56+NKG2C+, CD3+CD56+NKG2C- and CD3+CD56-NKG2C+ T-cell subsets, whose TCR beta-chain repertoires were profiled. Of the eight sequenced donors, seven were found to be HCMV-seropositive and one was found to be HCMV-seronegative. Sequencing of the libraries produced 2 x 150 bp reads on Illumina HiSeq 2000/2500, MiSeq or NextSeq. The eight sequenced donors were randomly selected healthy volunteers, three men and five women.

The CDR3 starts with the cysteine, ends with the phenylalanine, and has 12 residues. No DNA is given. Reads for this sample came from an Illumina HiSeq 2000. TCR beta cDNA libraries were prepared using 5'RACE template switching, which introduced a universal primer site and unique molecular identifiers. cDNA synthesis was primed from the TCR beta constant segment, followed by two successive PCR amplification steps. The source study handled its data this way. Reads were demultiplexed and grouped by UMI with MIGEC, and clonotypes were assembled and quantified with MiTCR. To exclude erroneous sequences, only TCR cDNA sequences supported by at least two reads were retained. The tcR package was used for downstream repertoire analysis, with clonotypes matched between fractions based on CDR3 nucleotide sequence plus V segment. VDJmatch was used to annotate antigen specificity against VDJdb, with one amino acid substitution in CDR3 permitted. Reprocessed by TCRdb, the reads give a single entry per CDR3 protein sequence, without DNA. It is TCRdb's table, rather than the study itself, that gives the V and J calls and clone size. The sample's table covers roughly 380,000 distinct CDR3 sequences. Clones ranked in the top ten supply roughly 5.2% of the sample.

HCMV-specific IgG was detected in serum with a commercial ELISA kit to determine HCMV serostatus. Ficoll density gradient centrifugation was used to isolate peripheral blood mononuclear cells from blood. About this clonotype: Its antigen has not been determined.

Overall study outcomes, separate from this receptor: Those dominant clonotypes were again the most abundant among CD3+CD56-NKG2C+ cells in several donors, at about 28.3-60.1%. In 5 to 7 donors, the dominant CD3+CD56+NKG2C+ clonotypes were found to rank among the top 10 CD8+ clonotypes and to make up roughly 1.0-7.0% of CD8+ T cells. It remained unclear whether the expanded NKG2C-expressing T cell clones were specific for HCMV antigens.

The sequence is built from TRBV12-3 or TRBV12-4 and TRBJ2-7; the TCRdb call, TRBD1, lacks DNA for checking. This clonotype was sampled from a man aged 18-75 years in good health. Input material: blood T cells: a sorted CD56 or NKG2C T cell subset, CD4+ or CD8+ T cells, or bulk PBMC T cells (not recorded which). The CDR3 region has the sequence CASSSGTGNTHF.